Presented here are 28 T cell receptor beta chains from one specimen sequenced in a study of human T cells and chemical hapten exposure. Documented time point: pre-sensitization, week 0. Treatment specified: therapeutic diphenylcyclopropenone sensitization with weekly scalp DPC. MiXCR, run by TCRdb on the RACE reads, gives a single entry per CDR3 protein. Among roughly 250,000 distinct CDR3 sequences listed, about 9% were seen once. This specimen consisted of whole blood, obtained in connection with sensitization to the hapten diphenylcyclopropenone (DPC). The receptors stem from a middle-aged woman with alopecia areata. Some clones in this sample may be carry-over from other donors' samples.

This clonotype was picked up a small number of times. The chain has TRBV29-1 and TRBJ2-7; D is perhaps TRBD2 (6 bases). CDR1 and CDR2 from the germline V gene are SQVTM and ANQGSEA. The CDR3 runs 12 residues. V lost 6 bases and J lost 3, with 12 bases in between. CDR3 amino acids: CSVIDGSYEQYF. The CDR3 coding sequence is TGCAGCGTAATAGACGGGAGCTACGAGCAGTACTTC.

The chain is built from TRBV5-4 and TRBJ2-5; no firm D call. V was clipped by 5 bases and J by 2 bases, with 7 bases between them. CDR1 is SGHNT and CDR2 is YYREEE in the germline V gene (reference sequence). CDR3 length: 12 amino acids. In nucleotides, the CDR3 is TGTGCCAGCAGTATCAGTCAAGAGACCCAGTACTTC. This codes for CASSISQETQYF.

This clonotype was recorded a few times. The chain employs TRBV7-2 and TRBJ2-1; 9 nucleotides align to TRBD2. V lost 3 bases, J lost 6 bases, and 6 bases stayed unmatched. The germline V gene encodes CDR1 SGHTA and CDR2 FQGNSA. The CDR3 has 15 residues. The CDR3 bases are TGTGCCAGCAGCTTCGCGACTAGCGGTCGCAATGAGCAGTTCTTC. Amino acids: CASSFATSGRNEQFF. Together with reference TRBV7-2 and TRBJ2-1, the CDR3 gives the full variable domain: GAGVSQSPSNKVTEKGKDVELRCDPISGHTALYWYRQSLGQGLEFLIYFQGNSAPDKSGLPSDRFSAERTGGSVSTLTIQRTQQEDSAVYLCASSFATSGRNEQFFGPGTRLTVL.

This clonotype came up a few times. CDR3 region: CSARARQGGRAPLHF. CDR3 in DNA: TGCAGTGCTAGAGCCCGACAGGGGGGTAGGGCACCCCTCCACTTT. V usage is TRBV20-1 and J usage is TRBJ1-6; 9 nucleotides agree with TRBD1. The CDR3 length is 15 residues. Germline values: CDR1 DFQATT, CDR2 SNEGSKA (reference sequence). V trimming: 1 base; J trimming: 11 bases; junction bases outside the gene matches: 9.

This clonotype has a handful of counts. The V gene is TRBV27, the J gene TRBJ1-4; TRBD1 aligns across 8 bases. This CDR3 contains 15 residues. Germline V lookup: CDR1 MNHEY, CDR2 SMNVEV (reference sequence). J lost 7 bases, V lost 5 bases, and 9 bases had no gene match. CDR3 amino acids: CASSPTQQGGEKLFF. CDR3 coding DNA: TGTGCCAGCAGTCCCACTCAACAGGGGGGTGAAAAACTGTTTTTT.

This clonotype was seen many times. This chain joins TRBV9 and TRBJ2-1; TRBD1 matches at 9 bases. V lost 4 bases and J lost 4; bases outside the gene matches: 6. Germline V gene data show CDR1 as SGDLS and CDR2 as YYNGEE. This CDR3 comprises 15 residues. The CDR3 loop reads CASSSRQGGYNEQFF. CDR3 coding DNA: TGTGCCAGCAGCTCCAGACAGGGGGGATACAATGAGCAGTTCTTC. Drawing the rest from reference TRBV9 and TRBJ2-1, the complete variable domain is DSGVTQTPKHLITATGQRVTLRCSPRSGDLSVYWYQQSLDQGLQFLIQYYNGEERAKGNILERFSAQQFPDLHSELNLSSLELGDSALYFCASSSRQGGYNEQFFGPGTRLTVL.

The V and J genes are TRBV24-1 and TRBJ1-5, with unresolved D. The germline V gene encodes CDR1 KGHDR and CDR2 SFDVKD. The CDR3 is 13 amino acids. The germline V and J ends were trimmed by 3 bases and 4 bases, with 6 bases remaining between them. The CDR3 coding sequence is TGTGCCACCAGTGATAATATTAATCAGCCCCAGCATTTT. Translating gives CATSDNINQPQHF.

This clonotype occurred a few times. The chain recombines TRBV20-1 with TRBJ1-2, with 9 bases identical to TRBD1. V dropped 3 bases and J dropped 8; count of bases not matched to a gene: 7. Germline CDR1 DFQATT, CDR2 SNEGSKA (reference sequence). The CDR3 is 13 amino acids. This chain's CDR3 is CSARHRGLGGYTF. Here the CDR3 DNA reads TGCAGTGCTAGGCACAGGGGGCTAGGCGGCTACACCTTC.

This clonotype was detected a few times. V gene TRBV5-1 combines with J gene TRBJ1-3; a weak D match, TRBD1 (6 bases). The V and J ends lost 4 bases and 0 bases respectively, with 17 bases between them. CDR3 length: 17 amino acids. Looked up from germline, CDR1 is SGHRS and CDR2 is YFSETQ. The CDR3 protein is CASSLSGTTYSGNTIYF. CDR3 in DNA: TGCGCCAGCAGCCTAAGCGGGACAACCTACTCTGGAAACACCATATATTTT.

This rearrangement joins TRBV6-5 to TRBJ2-1, with TRBD2 matching 10 bases. Trimming at V came to 2 bases and at J to 2 bases, leaving 6 bases not matched to a gene. Looked up from germline, CDR1 is MNHEY and CDR2 is SVGAGI. The CDR3 has 17 residues. The CDR3 coding sequence is TGTGCCAGCAGTTACAGGTCTAGCGGGAGTACCTACAATGAGCAGTTCTTC. This sequence encodes CASSYRSSGSTYNEQFF.

The rearrangement joins TRBV12-3 or TRBV12-4 to TRBJ1-2; 8 bases align to TRBD1. CDR3 length: 13 amino acids. Unmatched junction bases numbered 1, after V lost 3 bases and J lost 4 bases. The DNA of the CDR3 is TGTGCCAGCAGTTTCAGGGGGCCCTATGGCTACACCTTC. Translating it yields CASSFRGPYGYTF.

Ten or more counts support this clonotype. This chain joins TRBV5-4 and TRBJ1-2, with a possible D match to TRBD1 (5 bases). CDR1 is SGHNT and CDR2 is YYREEE in the germline V gene (reference sequence). The CDR3 covers 15 residues. With 3 bases removed from V and 4 bases from J, the gap between germline ends came to 16 bases. As DNA, the CDR3 is TGTGCCAGCAGCTCCCCCGTCAAAACAGGCTATGGCTACACCTTC. This encodes CASSSPVKTGYGYTF.

Only a few counts were recorded for this clonotype. This sequence joins TRBV11-2 and TRBJ1-1; D unclear. The CDR3 sequence is 13 residues long. Germline CDR1 SGHAT, CDR2 FQNNGV. V lost 2 bases to trimming and J lost 3 bases, with 7 bases between them. The CDR3 DNA follows: TGTGCCAGCAGCTTAAGGGAGTACACTGAAGCTTTCTTT. The encoded protein is CASSLREYTEAFF.

Many counts were recorded for this clonotype. The genes are TRBV6-5 and TRBJ1-4; D is uncertain. The CDR3 is 12 amino acids. The germline V and J ends were trimmed by 9 bases and 10 bases, with 15 bases remaining between them. CDR1 is MNHEY, CDR2 SVGAGI, per germline. CDR3 nucleotide sequence: TGTGCCAGTAGTGAGGGCCTAGGAAAACTGTTTTTT. Translation gives CASSEGLGKLFF.

The rearrangement joins TRBV7-2 to TRBJ2-2, with 8 bases that match TRBD2. V shed 10 bases, J shed 1 base, and the junction held 5 bases outside the gene matches. There are 14 residues in the CDR3. The germline CDR1 and CDR2 sequences are SGHTA and FQGNSA. The CDR3 sequence: CATQTSGNTGELFF. In nucleotides, the CDR3 is TGTGCCACCCAAACTAGCGGGAACACCGGGGAGCTGTTTTTT.

This clonotype was seen at least ten times. The genes are TRBV7-2 and TRBJ2-3; 7 bases are shared with TRBD2. V shed 5 bases, J shed 1 base, and the junction held 6 bases outside the gene matches. The CDR3 spans 15 residues. Looked up from germline, CDR1 is SGHTA and CDR2 is FQGNSA. In DNA form, the CDR3 reads TGTGCCAGCAGCCCCCTAGCGGTCGGCACAGATACGCAGTATTTT. Its translation: CASSPLAVGTDTQYF.

V and J are TRBV5-5 and TRBJ2-3, with 10 bases that match TRBD1. CDR1 is SGHKS, CDR2 YYEKEE, per germline (reference sequence). V lost 4 bases to trimming and J lost 7 bases; unmatched junction nucleotides: 9. The CDR3 is 15 amino acids. The CDR3: CASSTGQGSGYTQYF. The CDR3 DNA reads as TGTGCCAGCAGCACGGGACAGGGGAGCGGGTATACGCAGTATTTT.

The J gene is TRBJ1-1, the V gene TRBV5-1; D is undetermined. The CDR3 spans 13 residues. The ends were cut back, 6 bases at V and 3 bases at J, with 12 bases in the middle. The germline CDR1 and CDR2 sequences are SGHRS and YFSETQ. DNA of the CDR3: TGCGCCAGCATGTCAGCTGCGGACACTGAAGCTTTCTTT. Translation gives CASMSAADTEAFF. The entire variable domain, with the rest obtained from reference TRBV5-1 and TRBJ1-1, is as follows: KAGVTQTPRYLIKTRGQQVTLSCSPISGHRSVSWYQQTPGQGLQFLFEYFSETQRNKGNFPGRFSGRQFSNSRSEMNVSTLELGDSALYLCASMSAADTEAFFGQGTRLTVV.

This chain joins TRBV5-4 and TRBJ1-4, with TRBD1 as a possible D gene (6 bases). The germline V and J ends were trimmed by 5 bases and 8 bases, with 19 bases remaining between them. The CDR3 covers 15 residues. The V gene's germline CDR1 is SGHNT and CDR2 YYREEE (reference sequence). The CDR3 nucleotides read TGTGCCAGCAGTACCCGGACAGAGGATGGCGAAAAACTGTTTTTT. It yields the protein CASSTRTEDGEKLFF.

The chain carries TRBV7-2 and TRBJ2-5; D is tentatively TRBD1 or TRBD2 (5 bases each). The germline V gene encodes CDR1 SGHTA and CDR2 FQGNSA. Trimming took off 5 bases at V and 9 bases at J, with 25 bases between the two ends. The CDR3 is 16 residues long. The CDR3 DNA follows: TGTGCCAGCAGCGAGGGTGGAGACAGTCTCAATGGGGCCCAGTACTTC. This encodes CASSEGGDSLNGAQYF.

This clonotype was counted between two and nine times. The chain combines TRBV2 with TRBJ2-4; D uncertain. The V gene lost 6 bases and the J gene lost 3 bases, with 12 bases spanning the gap. The CDR3 length is 14 residues. The germline gives CDR1 SNHLY, CDR2 FYNNEI. The chain's CDR3 is CASSAGSGKNIQYF. The DNA for the CDR3 is TGTGCCAGCAGCGCCGGGTCAGGCAAAAACATTCAGTACTTC.

The chain couples TRBV20-1 to TRBJ1-4, with D hard to call. The CDR3 loop spans 14 amino acids. CDR1 and CDR2 (germline): DFQATT, SNEGSKA (reference sequence). Trimming cost V 0 bases and J 8 bases, with 13 bases left between them. The chain's CDR3 is CSARDLGEEEKLFF. Written as DNA, the CDR3 is TGCAGTGCTAGAGATTTGGGAGAGGAAGAAAAACTGTTTTTT.

The V and J genes are TRBV4-3 and TRBJ1-4; TRBD1 agrees at 9 bases. The junction had 8 bases not matched to a gene; V was cut back by 5 bases and J by 4 bases. The germline V gene has CDR1 LGHNA and CDR2 YSLEER. This CDR3 is 16 amino acids long. The chain's CDR3 is CASSAQGAPGNEKLFF. CDR3 DNA: TGCGCCAGCAGCGCACAGGGGGCGCCGGGTAATGAAAAACTGTTTTTT.

Only a few counts were recorded for this clonotype. The V gene is TRBV7-8, the J gene TRBJ2-3, with TRBD2 matching 10 bases. V lost 5 bases to trimming and J lost 2 bases; unmatched junction nucleotides: 4. Germline values: CDR1 SGHVS, CDR2 FQNEAQ. The CDR3 runs to 15 residues. The CDR3 nucleotides read TGTGCCAGCAGCAAAGGACTAGCGGTCACAGATACGCAGTATTTT. This encodes CASSKGLAVTDTQYF.

The gene calls are TRBV6-5 and TRBJ2-2, with 9 nucleotides matching TRBD1. The J segment lost 4 bases and the V segment lost 2 bases, leaving 8 bases of the junction unmatched. CDR1 MNHEY and CDR2 SVGAGI come from the germline V gene. The CDR3 loop spans 17 amino acids. CDR3 sequence reads: CASSYRQGGAGTGELFF. CDR3 DNA: TGTGCCAGCAGTTACCGACAGGGGGGGGCAGGCACCGGGGAGCTGTTTTTT.

V usage is TRBV7-9 and J usage is TRBJ2-2; 14 bases are a match to TRBD2. This CDR3 comprises 19 residues. CDR1 is SEHNR, CDR2 FQNEAQ, per germline (reference sequence). V shed 2 bases and J 0 bases; nucleotides not matched to a gene: 5. CDR3: CASSLRGLAGASNTGELFF. Here the CDR3 DNA reads TGTGCCAGCAGCTTAAGGGGACTAGCGGGAGCCTCGAACACCGGGGAGCTGTTTTTT.

The gene calls are TRBV4-3 and TRBJ1-4; D is unresolved. Germline values: CDR1 LGHNA, CDR2 YSLEER. The CDR3 covers 17 residues. The V end lost 0 bases, the J end lost 0 bases, and 11 bases lay between the germline ends. The chain's CDR3 is CASSQDFAHPTNEKLFF. The CDR3 DNA reads as TGCGCCAGCAGCCAAGATTTCGCTCACCCAACTAATGAAAAACTGTTTTTT.

V usage is TRBV12-3 or TRBV12-4 and J usage is TRBJ2-7, with 8 bases aligning to TRBD1. The V gene end was trimmed by 0 bases and the J gene end by 5 bases; junction bases not matched to a gene: 0. The CDR3 is 13 amino acids. The CDR3 DNA sequence: TGTGCCAGCAGTTTAGCCAGGGGGCACGAGCAGTACTTC. This encodes CASSLARGHEQYF.